This T cell receptor beta chain was sequenced in a study of blood T cell repertoires in COVID-19. Study overall: The origin of the acute and convalescent COVID-19 samples was the United States, Italy and Spain.

CDR1 is KGHSH and CDR2 is LQKENI in the germline V gene. This CDR3 has 14 amino acids. With 6 bases clipped from V and 6 bases from J, the junction kept 8 bases outside the gene matches. Cohort allocation depended upon clinical history that participants reported. Under the authors' procedure: Amplification with reference gene primers provided the estimates of nucleated cell counts. Repertoires were generated with immunoSEQ multiplex PCR, while TCRdb's copy carries only in-frame clones and drops some. For V, J and clone size, that table is used; D and trimming come from the DNA. The sample has fewer than 250,000 clones; roughly 85% are singletons.

The source of this sequence is a woman aged 45-65 years with acute COVID-19. Sequenced sample: PBMCs or T cells enriched from blood (not recorded which). The chain employs TRBV18 and TRBJ2-7; 10 nucleotides line up with TRBD1. As DNA, the CDR3 is TGTGCCAGCTCGCCGAGAGACAGGGGGCCCGAGCAGTACTTC. This gives the protein CASSPRDRGPEQYF. Using reference TRBV18 and TRBJ2-7 for the parts outside the CDR3, the full variable domain is NAGVMQNPRHLVRRRGQEARLRCSPMKGHSHVYWYRQLPEEGLKFMVYLQKENIIDESGMPKERFSAEFPKEGPSILRIQQVVRGDSAAYFCASSPRDRGPEQYFGPGTRLTVT.